This T cell receptor (beta chain) was observed in a study of cytomegalovirus exposure and HLA in healthy donors. Study at large: The roughly 110 validation repertoires were produced on the same platform as the approximately 620 repertoires of the first cohort. This was reported in a later analysis. Study-wide results and limits: The listing of roughly 160 TCR beta chains classed them as cytomegalovirus-associated.

Assay: immunoSEQ multiplex PCR; the TCRdb copy retains only in-frame clones and omits some. The sample shows over 100,000 clones, nearly 90% of them seen only once. In its sample, this clone was seen a few times. Its antigen remains unknown. V was shortened by 4 bases and J by 5 bases, with 15 bases between the two germline ends. The CDR3 extends over 14 amino acids. CDR1 and CDR2 (germline): SGHRS, YFSETQ. The source material was PBMCs. This clonotype originated in a woman younger than 30 in good health and CMV-seronegative. The chain joins TRBV5-1 to TRBJ1-2; D might be TRBD1 (6 bases). CDR3 bases: TGCGCCAGCAGCCCAGGGGATCCCCAATATGGCTACACCTTC. It codes for CASSPGDPQYGYTF.